The rows below give T cell receptor beta chains drawn from one sample of a study of T-cell reconstitution after alpha-beta-depleted transplantation in children. One entry per CDR3 protein, called by TCRdb with MiXCR from the PCR reads. The sample has about 340,000 distinct CDR3 sequences, roughly 16% seen once. This sample comprised PBMCs, mostly from graft donor cells, obtained 360 days after TCRalphabeta/CD19-depleted stem cell transplant. All receptors derive from a male patient aged 2 to 9 who had a stem cell transplant for acute lymphoblastic leukemia, so the T cells may come from the graft donor. The CDR3 runs from the conserved cysteine through the conserved F or W. The D gene is left open where the match is weak. The size field is filled for only some rows; it gives once, few, many or a size class.

J gene | V gene | clone size | D gene | CDR3 protein | CDR3 DNA
TRBJ1-2 | TRBV28 | - | - | CASSLWMGPELPYGYTF | TGTGCCAGCAGTTTATGGATGGGGCCGGAGCTCCCCTATGGCTACACCTTC
TRBJ2-3 | TRBV28 | few | - | CASSLSVPEISTDTQYF | TGTGCCAGCAGTTTATCCGTGCCGGAGATCAGCACAGATACGCAGTATTTT
TRBJ2-6 | TRBV27 | - | - | CASSFEPPDSSGANVLTF | TGTGCCAGCAGTTTCGAGCCCCCAGACAGCTCTGGGGCCAACGTCCTGACTTTC
TRBJ2-7 | TRBV29-1 | - | - | CSVGWTASEQYF | TGCAGCGTTGGGTGGACAGCCTCTGAGCAGTACTTC
TRBJ1-3 | TRBV5-1 | few | TRBD1 | CASSGTGGNTIYF | TGCGCCAGCAGCGGGACAGGGGGAAACACCATATATTTT
TRBJ1-5 | TRBV20-1 | - | - | CSARTGNQPQHF | TGCAGTGCTAGGACAGGTAATCAGCCCCAGCATTTT
TRBJ2-5 | TRBV3-1 | - | - | CASSPSASTGWETQYF | TGTGCCAGCAGCCCCTCGGCCAGCACGGGATGGGAGACCCAGTACTTC
TRBJ2-1 | TRBV12-3/TRBV12-4 | - | - | CASSLSASINEQFF | TGTGCCAGCAGTTTATCTGCCAGTATCAATGAGCAGTTCTTC
TRBJ2-7 | TRBV2 | - | - | CASRRQTYEQYF | TGTGCCAGCAGAAGACAGACCTACGAGCAGTACTTC
TRBJ2-2 | TRBV6-1 | many | - | CASSESRTGELFF | TGTGCCAGCAGTGAGTCCCGCACCGGGGAGCTGTTTTTT
TRBJ2-1 | TRBV11-2 | few | TRBD2 | CASRKDSGAPSEQFF | TGTGCCAGCAGGAAAGACAGCGGGGCCCCAAGTGAGCAGTTCTTC
TRBJ1-3 | TRBV6-1 | - | - | CASSHPGRISGNTIYF | TGTGCCAGCAGCCACCCGGGACGGATCTCTGGAAACACCATATATTTT
TRBJ2-7 | TRBV7-2 | - | - | CASSFSGQRSYEQYF | TGTGCCAGCAGCTTTTCAGGACAGCGCTCCTACGAGCAGTACTTC
TRBJ2-7 | TRBV5-1 | - | TRBD2 | CASSLVGPGGVYEQYF | TGCGCCAGCAGCTTGGTAGGACCTGGGGGGGTCTACGAGCAGTACTTC
TRBJ1-2 | TRBV28 | - | - | CASSLLFGYGYTF | TGTGCCAGCAGTTTATTGTTCGGCTATGGCTACACCTTC
TRBJ2-1 | TRBV4-3 | few | - | CASSQGLGPADEQFF | TGCGCCAGCAGCCAAGGACTCGGGCCGGCGGATGAGCAGTTCTTC
TRBJ2-7 | TRBV28 | few | - | CASSFLQGGLGSNYEQYF | TGTGCCAGCAGTTTTCTACAGGGAGGGTTAGGCTCAAACTACGAGCAGTACTTC
TRBJ2-3 | TRBV6-2/TRBV6-3 | - | - | CASTHGEPTDTQYF | TGTGCCAGCACCCACGGTGAGCCCACAGATACGCAGTATTTT
TRBJ2-2 | TRBV27 | few | - | CASSFQGNTGELFF | TGTGCCAGCAGTTTTCAGGGGAACACCGGGGAGCTGTTTTTT
TRBJ2-1 | TRBV19 | many | TRBD2 | CASSIASGDYNEQFF | TGTGCCAGTAGTATAGCCAGCGGGGACTACAATGAGCAGTTCTTC
TRBJ1-6 | TRBV28 | few | TRBD1 | CASSLGDRGGSPLHF | TGTGCCAGCAGTTTAGGGGACAGGGGAGGCTCACCCCTCCACTTT
TRBJ2-3 | TRBV4-1 | - | - | CASSQEGVPSTDTQYF | TGCGCCAGCAGCCAAGAAGGGGTCCCTAGCACAGATACGCAGTATTTT